This entry lists 5 T cell receptor beta chains sequenced from one sample in a study of blood T cell repertoires in COVID-19. Clones were sequenced by immunoSEQ multiplex PCR, and TCRdb holds only the in-frame ones, with some missing. The repertoire holds roughly 40,000 clones, with 90% as singletons. Material for sequencing was peripheral blood. These receptors came from a man over 45 with active COVID-19.

The rearrangement links TRBV29-1 to TRBJ2-7; no firm D call. V was pared by 4 bases and J by 0 bases, with 10 bases between. CDR1 SQVTM and CDR2 ANQGSEA come from the germline V gene. This CDR3 has 13 residues. CDR3 amino acids: CSVVAVLSYEQYF. In DNA, the CDR3 is TGCAGCGTTGTAGCAGTCCTCTCCTACGAGCAGTACTTC.

The chain couples TRBV6-1 to TRBJ2-1; perhaps TRBD2 as D (7 bases). The CDR3 is made up of 14 amino acids. Germline CDR1 is MNHNS and CDR2 is SASEGT. Trimming shortened V by 0 bases and J by 5 bases, and 8 bases separated the two germline ends. The CDR3 sequence is CASSEAGGHNEQFF. The CDR3 nucleotides read TGTGCCAGCAGTGAAGCGGGGGGGCACAATGAGCAGTTCTTC.

The sample holds one count of this clone. The chain uses TRBV19 and TRBJ1-6; maybe TRBD1 (6 bases). Per the germline V gene, CDR1 is LNHDA and CDR2 is SQIVND (reference sequence). V was shortened by 7 bases and J by 13 bases, with 17 bases between the two germline ends. The CDR3 is 13 amino acids. The CDR3 sequence: CASTFGWGRPLHF. The DNA of the CDR3 is TGTGCCAGTACCTTCGGGTGGGGGCGCCCCCTCCACTTT.

V usage is TRBV6-5 and J usage is TRBJ2-7, with 7 bases aligning to TRBD1. V lost 6 bases and J lost 1; bases outside the gene matches: 9. This CDR3 is built from 15 residues. The germline V gene encodes CDR1 MNHEY and CDR2 SVGAGI. The CDR3: CASRGLGTASYEQYF. The CDR3 DNA reads as TGTGCCAGCAGGGGGTTGGGGACAGCGTCCTACGAGCAGTACTTC.

J is TRBJ1-1 and V is TRBV4-1, with D perhaps TRBD1 (5 bases). Per germline, CDR1 MGHRA and CDR2 YSYEKL. This CDR3 comprises 15 residues. Between the trimmed V and J ends, which lost 2 bases and 7 bases, there was a span of 17 bases. The CDR3 coding sequence is TGCGCCAGCAGCCAACCCGAAATGGGGCGTTATGAAGCTTTCTTT. This translates into CASSQPEMGRYEAFF.